Below are 13 T cell receptor beta chains sequenced from a single sample in a study of blood T cell repertoires in COVID-19. TCRdb's table, derived via immunoSEQ multiplex PCR, lists solely in-frame clones and lacks some. The sample contains roughly 110,000 clones, 81% of which appear only once. Sequencing was carried out using peripheral blood. All receptors derive from a man aged 45-65 years with acute or convalescent COVID-19.

The chain joins TRBV5-4 to TRBJ2-3; tentatively, D is TRBD2 (5 bases). The V end was cut by 0 bases, the J end by 4 bases, with 12 bases between. Germline CDR1 and CDR2: SGHNT and YYREEE (reference sequence). The CDR3 is 15 residues long. The CDR3 sequence: CASSLAASSADTQYF. CDR3 DNA sequence: TGTGCCAGCAGCTTGGCGGCTAGCAGCGCAGATACGCAGTATTTT.

The genes are TRBV28 and TRBJ1-1; the D is unclear. Looked up from germline, CDR1 is MDHEN and CDR2 is SYDVKM. Trimming removed 5 bases at V and 1 base at J, with 14 bases between. This CDR3 is built from 15 residues. Here the CDR3 DNA reads TGTGCCAGCAGTACCCCTACAGAAAGGAACACTGAAGCTTTCTTT. Translating it yields CASSTPTERNTEAFF.

The chain has TRBV25-1 and TRBJ1-5, with a weak D call TRBD1 (5 bases). Germline V gene data show CDR1 as MGHDK and CDR2 as SYGVNS. The CDR3 has 14 amino acids. Trimming pared 8 bases from V and 4 bases from J, leaving 15 bases between. The CDR3 protein is CASGGGVGNQPQHF. The DNA of the CDR3 is TGTGCCAGCGGGGGAGGGGTCGGGAATCAGCCCCAGCATTTT.

The rearrangement joins TRBV27 to TRBJ1-1; possible D gene TRBD1, 5 bases. The germline CDR1 and CDR2 sequences are MNHEY and SMNVEV (reference sequence). Trimming removed 2 bases from V and 6 bases from J, with 10 bases in between. The CDR3 is made up of 13 amino acids. CDR3 in DNA: TGTGCCAGCAGTTTAATCCAGGGATCTGAAGCTTTCTTT. Translated: CASSLIQGSEAFF.

J is TRBJ2-3 and V is TRBV28; TRBD2 might be the D (6 bases). V lost 5 bases and J lost 1, with 16 bases in between. The germline gives CDR1 MDHEN, CDR2 SYDVKM. This CDR3 has 16 residues. In DNA form, the CDR3 reads TGTGCCAGCAGTCAATCCGGGGACTTCCGCACAGATACGCAGTATTTT. It translates to CASSQSGDFRTDTQYF.

V usage is TRBV2 and J usage is TRBJ1-5; D not resolved. Trimming removed 2 bases from V and 4 bases from J, with 3 bases in between. From germline, CDR1 is SNHLY and CDR2 FYNNEI. CDR3 length: 12 amino acids. CDR3 residues: CASSEPNQPQHF. In DNA form, the CDR3 reads TGTGCCAGCAGTGAACCTAATCAGCCCCAGCATTTT. The variable domain in full, completed from reference TRBV2 and TRBJ1-5, reads EPEVTQTPSHQVTQMGQEVILRCVPISNHLYFYWYRQILGQKVEFLVSFYNNEISEKSEIFDDQFSVERPDGSNFTLKIRSTKLEDSAMYFCASSEPNQPQHFGDGTRLSIL.

Of note for this clone: The DNA is omitted, as the CDR3 cannot be located on it reliably, and the CDR3 follows TCRdb's listing. The chain employs TRBV21-1 and TRBJ1-3; TRBD1, the table's D call, was not compared with the DNA. TRBV21-1 is recorded as a pseudogene. The CDR3 length is 13 residues, termini included. CDR3 loop: CASSVGTGNTIYF.

The J gene is TRBJ1-5, the V gene TRBV30; D gene uncertain. The CDR3 is 15 amino acids. Germline V gene lookup returns CDR1 GTSNPN and CDR2 SVGIG (reference sequence). V lost 0 bases, J lost 2 bases, and 11 bases lay in between. In DNA, the CDR3 is TGTGCCTGGAGTGTACTATCCGGGGGCAATCAGCCCCAGCATTTT. Translating it yields CAWSVLSGGNQPQHF. Looking up the rest from reference TRBV30 and TRBJ1-5 gives the full variable domain: SQTIHQWPATLVQPVGSPLSLECTVEGTSNPNLYWYRQAAGRGLQLLFYSVGIGQISSEVPQNLSASRPQDRQFILSSKKLLLSDSGFYLCAWSVLSGGNQPQHFGDGTRLSIL.

The chain employs TRBV5-1 and TRBJ2-2, with TRBD2 identical over 14 bases. This CDR3 has 18 amino acids. J gave up 6 bases and V 4 bases, and 11 bases lay outside the gene matches. Germline CDR1 reads SGHRS; CDR2 reads YFSETQ. The CDR3, as DNA: TGCGCCAGCAGCCTGGGACTAGCGGGGGCCGGGGATTCCGGGGAGCTGTTTTTT. Translating it yields CASSLGLAGAGDSGELFF.

This clone was observed a single time. The chain joins TRBV6-5 to TRBJ2-3; no clear D. Looked up from germline, CDR1 is MNHEY and CDR2 is SVGAGI. The ends were cut back, 0 bases at V and 7 bases at J, with 11 bases in the middle. This CDR3 is built from 14 residues. DNA for the CDR3: TGTGCCAGCAGTTACTCGAAAGTTGCTAATACGCAGTATTTT. It translates to CASSYSKVANTQYF.

The CDR3 reads CASKSQTGTEAFF. CDR3 DNA: TGTGCCAGCAAGAGCCAAACCGGGACTGAAGCTTTCTTT. The chain uses TRBV2 and TRBJ1-1; no clear D gene. The germline V gene encodes CDR1 SNHLY and CDR2 FYNNEI. Trimming removed 7 bases at V and 5 bases at J, with 14 bases between. CDR3 size: 13 residues.

The DNA for the CDR3 is TGTGCCAGTAGGACGGAGGGGGCATTTAATTCACCCCTCCACTTT. As protein: CASRTEGAFNSPLHF. The chain combines TRBV19 with TRBJ1-6; 7 nucleotides match TRBD1. The CDR3 sequence is 15 residues long. V was pared by 6 bases and J by 6 bases, with 8 bases of the junction left unmatched. Looked up from germline, CDR1 is LNHDA and CDR2 is SQIVND (reference sequence).

This chain uses TRBV6-5 with TRBJ2-7, with TRBD2 matching 11 bases. This CDR3 contains 15 residues. V shed 6 bases and J 3 bases; nucleotides not matched to a gene: 7. The germline gives CDR1 MNHEY, CDR2 SVGAGI. CDR3 bases: TGTGCCAGCAGCCGGACCGGGACTAGCGGCTACGAGCAGTACTTC. It is translated as CASSRTGTSGYEQYF.